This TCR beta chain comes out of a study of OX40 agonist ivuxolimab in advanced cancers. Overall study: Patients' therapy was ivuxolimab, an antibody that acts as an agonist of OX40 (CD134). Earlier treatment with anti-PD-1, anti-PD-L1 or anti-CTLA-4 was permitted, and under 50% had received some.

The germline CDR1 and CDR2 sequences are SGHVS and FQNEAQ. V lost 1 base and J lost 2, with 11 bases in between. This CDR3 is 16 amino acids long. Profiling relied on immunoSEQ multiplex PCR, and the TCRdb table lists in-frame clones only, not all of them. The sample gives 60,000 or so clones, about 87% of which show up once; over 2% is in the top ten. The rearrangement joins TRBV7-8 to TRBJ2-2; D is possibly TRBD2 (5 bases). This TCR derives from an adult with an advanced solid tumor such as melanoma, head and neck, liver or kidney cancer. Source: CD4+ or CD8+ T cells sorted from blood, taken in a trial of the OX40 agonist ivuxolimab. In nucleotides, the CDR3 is TGTGCCAGCAGCTTAGGCGCCCTAGCTAACACCGGGGAGCTGTTTTTT. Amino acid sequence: CASSLGALANTGELFF.